What follows are 21 T cell receptor beta chains derived from one specimen sequenced in a study of Ad26.COV2.S vaccination and SARS-CoV-2 variants. The treatment is: 19 received Ad26.COV2.S at low or high dose, single or two shots; about five received placebo; per-sample allocation not given. Material that was analyzed had been drawn on day 63 after the first vaccine or placebo injection. TCRdb's copy holds only in-frame clones and misses some; the assay was immunoSEQ multiplex PCR. The table includes hundreds of thousands of clones, roughly 90% detected once. The sample in question was peripheral blood, obtained in a trial of Ad26.COV2.S vaccine versus placebo. These receptors were collected from a person aged 18 to 59 who received the Ad26.COV2.S COVID-19 vaccine or a placebo.

V and J are TRBV11-2 and TRBJ1-3, with D unresolved. CDR1 and CDR2 (germline): SGHAT, FQNNGV. Trimming removed 5 bases at V and 8 bases at J, with 13 bases between. The CDR3 spans 13 residues. The CDR3 is CASSHRGEHTIYF. The CDR3 DNA reads TGTGCCAGCAGCCACCGGGGAGAGCACACCATATATTTT.

J is TRBJ1-6 and V is TRBV6-5; 9 positions match TRBD1. J gave up 9 bases and V 4 bases, and 7 bases lay outside the gene matches. CDR3 length: 15 amino acids. Germline V gene sequence: CDR1 MNHEY, CDR2 SVGAGI. CDR3 DNA: TGTGCCAGCAGTTGGGGACAGGGTTTGGGTTCACCCCTCCACTTT. It specifies CASSWGQGLGSPLHF.

The chain combines TRBV29-1 with TRBJ2-5; D is perhaps TRBD1 (6 bases). V shed 0 bases and J shed 7 bases, with 12 bases lying between them. Germline CDR1 and CDR2: SQVTM and ANQGSEA. The CDR3 runs 13 residues. CDR3 in amino acids: CSVEEMGAGTQYF. CDR3 nucleotide sequence: TGCAGCGTTGAAGAAATGGGGGCGGGGACCCAGTACTTC.

The rearrangement joins TRBV12-3 or TRBV12-4 to TRBJ1-1; possible D gene TRBD1, 5 bases. The CDR3 is 12 amino acids. The V and J ends lost 6 bases and 11 bases respectively, with 16 bases between them. The CDR3: CASRTGALSAFF. For the CDR3, the DNA is TGTGCCAGCAGAACAGGAGCCTTGAGCGCTTTCTTT.

CDR3 sequence (DNA): TGTGCCAGCAGCCCGGGTAAGAACACTGAAGCTTTCTTT. Protein sequence: CASSPGKNTEAFF. The V gene is TRBV9, the J gene TRBJ1-1; D not certain. Trimming removed 4 bases at V and 1 base at J, with 8 bases between. The CDR3 consists of 13 residues. Looked up from germline, CDR1 is SGDLS and CDR2 is YYNGEE.

V gene TRBV3-1 (or the pseudogene TRBV3-2) combines with J gene TRBJ1-1; D is possibly TRBD1 (6 bases). Germline-derived CDR1 and CDR2 are LGHDT and YNNKEL (reference sequence). The CDR3 runs 21 residues. The ends were cut back, 2 bases at V and 0 bases at J, with 28 bases in the middle. DNA for the CDR3: TGTGCCAGCAGCCAAACACCCAAGGTGTCCGGCAGGGGCTCTATGAACACTGAAGCTTTCTTT. Its protein product is CASSQTPKVSGRGSMNTEAFF.

The chain has TRBV7-9 and TRBJ1-2; 7 bases match TRBD1. The V segment lost 5 bases and the J segment 4 bases; nucleotides outside the gene matches: 4. Per the germline V gene, CDR1 is SEHNR and CDR2 is FQNEAQ (reference sequence). This CDR3 comprises 13 residues. The CDR3 DNA sequence: TGTGCCAGCAGCCTAGGGGGCCCCTATGGCTACACCTTC. Translating it yields CASSLGGPYGYTF.

This rearrangement joins TRBV5-1 to TRBJ2-7, with TRBD1 matching 8 bases. The germline CDR1 and CDR2 sequences are SGHRS and YFSETQ. This CDR3 comprises 14 residues. J gave up 7 bases and V 0 bases, and 6 bases lay outside the gene matches. The CDR3 DNA reads as TGCGCCAGCAGCTTGGACAGGGGGTGGAGGGAGCAGTACTTC. Translation: CASSLDRGWREQYF.

CDR3 in DNA: TGTGCCAGCAGCCAGGGACAGCCTAATTCACCCCTCCACTTT. This codes for CASSQGQPNSPLHF. The chain employs TRBV5-6 and TRBJ1-6; 7 bases match TRBD1. V dropped 4 bases and J dropped 6; count of bases not matched to a gene: 4. Looked up from germline, CDR1 is SGHDT and CDR2 is YYEEEE. The CDR3 is made up of 14 amino acids.

The chain is built from TRBV20-1 and TRBJ2-1; either TRBD1 or TRBD2 may fit D (6 bases each). Germline V CDR1 and CDR2: DFQATT, SNEGSKA (reference sequence). The CDR3 has 11 residues. V lost 6 bases and J lost 12, with 15 bases in between. As DNA, the CDR3 is TGCAGTGCCCGGGGGCCGATAGGGCAGTTCTTC. It specifies CSARGPIGQFF.

The chain uses TRBV6-2 or TRBV6-3 and TRBJ1-5; D unclear. V was cut by 2 bases and J by 7 bases, with 9 bases left in between. CDR1 MNHEY and CDR2 SVGEGT come from the germline V gene. The CDR3 sequence is 13 residues long. DNA of the CDR3: TGTGCCAGCAGTTACCAGCGCGAGCAGCCCCAGCATTTT. It specifies CASSYQREQPQHF.

The V gene is TRBV4-1, the J gene TRBJ1-6, with D unclear. The CDR3 is 17 amino acids. Per germline, CDR1 MGHRA and CDR2 YSYEKL. With 5 bases removed from V and 7 bases from J, the gap between germline ends came to 21 bases. The CDR3 protein is CASSSPSYGPENSPLHF. CDR3 sequence (DNA): TGCGCCAGCAGCTCTCCATCTTATGGGCCGGAAAATTCACCCCTCCACTTT.

This sequence joins TRBV6-2 or TRBV6-3 and TRBJ2-3; 8 nucleotides agree with TRBD1. After removal of 6 bases from V and 5 bases from J, the junction contained 10 bases not matched to a gene. The length of the CDR3 is 15 residues. Germline CDR1 and CDR2: MNHEY and SVGEGT. Written as DNA, the CDR3 is TGTGCCAGCAGCTCACGCAGGGGGCGCGTAGATACGCAGTATTTT. It specifies CASSSRRGRVDTQYF.

The chain employs TRBV15 and TRBJ1-2; maybe TRBD1 (5 bases). The V end was cut by 1 base, the J end by 2 bases, with 11 bases between. Germline V CDR1 and CDR2: LNHNV, YYDKDF (reference sequence). CDR3 size: 15 residues. This chain's CDR3 is CATSRGDRDNYGYTF. CDR3 in DNA: TGTGCCACCAGCAGAGGGGACCGGGACAACTATGGCTACACCTTC.

In DNA, the CDR3 is TGTGCCAGCAGCTTAGGGCGGACAGGGACGAACACCGGGGAGCTGTTTTTT. It encodes CASSLGRTGTNTGELFF. The chain is built from TRBV7-2 and TRBJ2-2, with TRBD1 matching 8 bases. CDR3 length equals 17 residues. V was clipped by 1 base and J by 0 bases; unmatched bases: 4. Germline values: CDR1 SGHTA, CDR2 FQGNSA. Full variable domain (outside the CDR3, taken from reference TRBV7-2 and TRBJ2-2): GAGVSQSPSNKVTEKGKDVELRCDPISGHTALYWYRQSLGQGLEFLIYFQGNSAPDKSGLPSDRFSAERTGGSVSTLTIQRTQQEDSAVYLCASSLGRTGTNTGELFFGEGSRLTVL.

This sequence joins TRBV6-5 and TRBJ2-7, with 11 bases that match TRBD2. With V trimmed by 8 bases and J by 2 bases, 8 bases remained unmatched. Germline V lookup: CDR1 MNHEY, CDR2 SVGAGI. The CDR3 totals 15 residues. The CDR3 reads CASLLAGARAYEQYF. CDR3 in DNA: TGTGCCAGCTTACTAGCGGGAGCCCGGGCCTACGAGCAGTACTTC.

The chain joins TRBV28 to TRBJ2-5, with 11 bases identical to TRBD1. Looked up from germline, CDR1 is MDHEN and CDR2 is SYDVKM. Trimming cost V 6 bases and J 5 bases; bases outside gene matches: 8. CDR3 length: 15 residues. The CDR3 is CASRSWTGGKETQYF. CDR3 nucleotides: TGTGCCAGCAGATCATGGACAGGGGGCAAGGAGACCCAGTACTTC.

This chain links TRBV19 with TRBJ1-1; 8 nucleotides agree with TRBD1. The CDR3 is 15 residues long. CDR1 LNHDA and CDR2 SQIVND come from the germline V gene (reference sequence). Trimming at V came to 6 bases and at J to 3 bases, leaving 9 bases not matched to a gene. The CDR3 protein is CASSIDRGWDTEAFF. CDR3 nucleotides: TGTGCCAGTAGCATCGACAGGGGATGGGACACTGAAGCTTTCTTT.

This clone came up a few times. The chain combines TRBV7-2 with TRBJ2-3; D is unresolved. V lost 5 bases and J lost 0, with 12 bases in between. The germline V gene encodes CDR1 SGHTA and CDR2 FQGNSA. CDR3 length equals 15 residues. The DNA for the CDR3 is TGTGCCAGCAGCGTGGTTAGGTCCAGCACAGATACGCAGTATTTT. It is translated as CASSVVRSSTDTQYF.

V usage is TRBV6-2 or TRBV6-3 and J usage is TRBJ1-2; 7 nucleotides line up with TRBD1. CDR1 and CDR2 from the germline V gene are MNHEY and SVGEGT. V shed 6 bases, J shed 10 bases, and the junction held 5 bases outside the gene matches. CDR3 length equals 11 residues. The CDR3 bases are TGTGCCAGCAGCAGACAGGGTGACTACACCTTC. Its protein product is CASSRQGDYTF.

This chain links TRBV5-1 with TRBJ1-1; no firm D call. From germline, CDR1 is SGHRS and CDR2 YFSETQ. The CDR3 contains 15 residues. The ends were cut back, 2 bases at V and 3 bases at J, with 14 bases in the middle. The CDR3 DNA reads as TGCGCCAGCAGCTTTGTGCGGGGTTCGTACACTGAAGCTTTCTTT. Translating it yields CASSFVRGSYTEAFF.